This entry concerns a single T cell receptor (beta chain). Antigen unknown. CDR1 is SGHDT and CDR2 is YYEEEE in the germline V gene. Trimming shortened V by 4 bases and J by 0 bases, and 18 bases separated the two germline ends. This CDR3 contains 17 residues. The donors were part of the validation cohort of more than 90 subjects. That cohort was separate from the first cohort, which comprised under 700 subjects. The table came from immunoSEQ multiplex PCR; TCRdb's copy has only in-frame clones and leaves some out. The data contain around 150,000 clones, 84% of them singletons. This record comes from a study of cytomegalovirus exposure and HLA in healthy donors. Findings of the study overall: Many donors carried some public TCRs, although rarity characterized most TCR sequences. Accounts indicate the classifier identified cytomegalovirus status with strong specificity and sensitivity.

The chain has TRBV5-6 and TRBJ2-3; D unclear. This clonotype was obtained from a man aged 25 to 40 in good health and CMV-seropositive. Sequencing input: PBMCs. Here the CDR3 reads CASSPTQLLTSTDTQYF. The CDR3 bases are TGTGCCAGCAGCCCAACTCAACTCCTAACTAGCACAGATACGCAGTATTTT.